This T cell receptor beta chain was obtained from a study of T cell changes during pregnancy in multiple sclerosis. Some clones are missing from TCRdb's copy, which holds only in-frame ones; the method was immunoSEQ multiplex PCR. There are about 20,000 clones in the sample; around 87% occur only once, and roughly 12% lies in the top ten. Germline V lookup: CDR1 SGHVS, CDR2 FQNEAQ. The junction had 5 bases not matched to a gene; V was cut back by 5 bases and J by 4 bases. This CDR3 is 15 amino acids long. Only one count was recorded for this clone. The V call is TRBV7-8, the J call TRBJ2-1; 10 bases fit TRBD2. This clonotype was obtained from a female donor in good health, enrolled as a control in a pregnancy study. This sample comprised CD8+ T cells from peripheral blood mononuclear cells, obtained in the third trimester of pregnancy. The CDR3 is CASSASGGEYNEQFF. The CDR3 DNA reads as TGTGCCAGCAGCGCTAGCGGGGGTGAGTACAATGAGCAGTTCTTC. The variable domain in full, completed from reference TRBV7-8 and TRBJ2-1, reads GAGVSQSPRYKVAKRGQDVALRCDPISGHVSLFWYQQALGQGPEFLTYFQNEAQLDKSGLPSDRFFAERPEGSVSTLKIQRTQQEDSAVYLCASSASGGEYNEQFFGPGTRLTVL.